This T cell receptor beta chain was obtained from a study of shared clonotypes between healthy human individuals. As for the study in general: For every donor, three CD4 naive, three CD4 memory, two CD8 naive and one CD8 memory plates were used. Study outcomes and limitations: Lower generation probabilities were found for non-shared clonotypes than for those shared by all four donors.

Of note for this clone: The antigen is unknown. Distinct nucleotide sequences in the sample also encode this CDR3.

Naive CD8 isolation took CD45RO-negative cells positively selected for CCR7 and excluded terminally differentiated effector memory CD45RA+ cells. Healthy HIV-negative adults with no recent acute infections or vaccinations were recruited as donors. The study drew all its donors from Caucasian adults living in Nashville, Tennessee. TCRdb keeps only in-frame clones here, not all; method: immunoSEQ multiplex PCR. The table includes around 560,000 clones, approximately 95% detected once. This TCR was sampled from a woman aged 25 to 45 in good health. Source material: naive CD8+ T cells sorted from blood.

Written as DNA, the CDR3 is TGTGCCAGCAGTGAAGGAGGACCTAGCTACGAGCAGTACTTC. Protein: CASSEGGPSYEQYF. The chain has TRBV2 and TRBJ2-7; D is unclear. The germline V gene encodes CDR1 SNHLY and CDR2 FYNNEI. CDR3 length: 14 amino acids. V shed 1 base and J shed 3 bases, with 10 bases lying between them.